Listed below are T cell receptor beta chains from one sample, sequenced in a study of a mutant IDH1 vaccine in newly diagnosed glioma. The table came from immunoSEQ multiplex PCR; TCRdb's copy has only in-frame clones and leaves some out. This sample has about 38,000 clones, with around 78% found just once. Sequencing used PBMCs, obtained from a glioma patient treated with radiotherapy, temozolomide or both. The receptors were gathered from a man aged 35-49 years with glioma. Some clones in this sample may be carry-over from other donors' samples. The CDR3 runs from the conserved cysteine through the conserved F or W. Each record gives: V gene, J gene, D gene, clone size, CDR3 protein, CDR3 DNA. D genes are given only for firm matches. Size is stated for part of the rows, as once, few or many counts, or as a class when the clone is expanded.

TRBV18	TRBJ1-1	NA	NA	CASSPRGENTEAFF	TGTGCCAGCTCACCGAGAGGAGAGAACACTGAAGCTTTCTTT
TRBV11-2	TRBJ1-1	TRBD1	few	CASRAYDDRGIEAFF	TGTGCCAGCAGGGCTTACGACGACAGGGGGATTGAAGCTTTCTTT
TRBV7-6	TRBJ1-1	TRBD1	NA	CASSYTTTGGLLGGTEAFF	TGTGCCAGCAGCTACACGACGACAGGGGGCCTGTTGGGAGGGACTGAAGCTTTCTTT
TRBV2	TRBJ2-2	NA	NA	CASSEGRQDRPGELFF	TGTGCCAGCAGTGAAGGACGGCAGGACCGGCCCGGGGAGCTGTTTTTT
TRBV27	TRBJ2-1	TRBD1	NA	CASSIGTGGNEQFF	TGTGCCAGCAGTATCGGGACAGGGGGCAATGAGCAGTTCTTC
TRBV29-1	TRBJ1-1	NA	few	CSVGRGNSEAFF	TGCAGCGTGGGGAGGGGAAACTCTGAAGCTTTCTTT
TRBV10-3	TRBJ1-2	NA	NA	CAIRMGGDGYTF	TGTGCCATCAGGATGGGAGGGGATGGCTACACCTTC
TRBV19	TRBJ1-5	NA	NA	CASSILAVSNQPQHF	TGTGCCAGTAGTATACTGGCGGTTAGCAATCAGCCCCAGCATTTT
TRBV7-9	TRBJ1-5	NA	NA	CASSSILGGAGNQPQHF	TGTGCCAGCAGTTCGATCTTGGGGGGTGCTGGCAATCAGCCCCAGCATTTT
TRBV9	TRBJ2-2	TRBD1	NA	CASSVVGQGETGELFF	TGTGCCAGCAGCGTAGTGGGACAGGGCGAGACCGGGGAGCTGTTTTTT
TRBV7-2	TRBJ1-2	NA	NA	CASSTQVYGYTF	TGTGCCAGCAGCACCCAGGTGTATGGCTACACCTTC
TRBV7-9	TRBJ2-7	TRBD2	NA	CASSQAGDPYEQYF	TGTGCCAGCAGCCAAGCGGGGGACCCCTACGAGCAGTACTTC
TRBV4-2	TRBJ1-2	NA	NA	CASSPLTDTWGYGYTF	TGTGCCAGCAGCCCCCTCACGGACACCTGGGGATATGGCTACACCTTC
TRBV5-6	TRBJ2-2	TRBD2	NA	CASSHGLAGDRELFF	TGTGCCAGCAGCCATGGACTAGCGGGGGACCGGGAGCTGTTTTTT
TRBV2	TRBJ1-2	NA	NA	CASSPKRGEGYGYTF	TGTGCCAGCAGCCCGAAGAGGGGGGAGGGCTATGGCTACACCTTC
TRBV30	TRBJ2-5	NA	once	CAWSQGLGETQYF	TGTGCCTGGAGTCAAGGCCTTGGGGAGACCCAGTACTTC
TRBV2	TRBJ2-5	NA	NA	CASSGRDSKYF	TGTGCCAGCAGTGGGCGGGACAGCAAGTACTTC